Described below is a single T cell receptor (beta chain) sequence and its context. What it binds is not known. The V gene's germline CDR1 is GTSNPN and CDR2 SVGIG (reference sequence). The CDR3 sequence is 13 residues long. V lost 1 base, J lost 5 bases, and 12 bases lay in between. This specimen belongs to a study of OX40 agonist ivuxolimab in advanced cancers. Study-wide points: Averaging showed that CD8+ T cells had more expanded clones than CD4+ did.

TCRdb's table, derived via immunoSEQ multiplex PCR, lists solely in-frame clones and lacks some. The sample yields approximately 70,000 clones, just over 85% seen once. V and J are TRBV30 and TRBJ2-7, with a tentative D call TRBD2 (7 bases). The clonotype was recovered from an adult with an advanced solid tumor such as melanoma, head and neck, liver or kidney cancer. Sample: CD4+ or CD8+ T cells sorted from blood, taken in a trial of the OX40 agonist ivuxolimab. The CDR3 DNA follows: TGTGCCTGGAGTGGTCCGGGGGGCGACGAGCAGTACTTC. Amino acid sequence: CAWSGPGGDEQYF.